This T cell receptor (beta chain) was profiled in a study of tumor and adjacent non-tumor tissue in lung cancer. Germline CDR1 reads LGHNA; CDR2 reads YNFKEQ. The CDR3 consists of 15 residues. This sample's RNA came from whole unsorted tissue. Donors were chemotherapy-naive, newly diagnosed lung cancer surgical patients in China, August–late 2014. Regarding this clonotype: Its antigen is unidentified.

General study results and limits: TCR diversity was significantly greater in tumor than normal lung tissue.

The library came from three nested PCR rounds adapted from ARM-PCR protocols. TCRdb fed the multiplex PCR reads into MiXCR, producing one record per CDR3 protein. This table holds roughly 81,000 distinct CDR3 sequences, nearly 70% found once. This sequence was found in a woman aged 65 to 85 with non-small cell lung cancer. The chain links TRBV4-2 to TRBJ1-6; D is perhaps TRBD1 (5 bases). The source material was lung tumor tissue. CDR3 amino acids: CPGSLRDGDNSPLHF. CDR3 sequence (DNA): TGTCCCGGCAGCCTAAGGGACGGGGATAATTCACCCCTCCACTTT.